The 5 T cell receptor beta chains below were found in one sample sequenced in a study of control samples from healthy donors and cancer patients. The table came from immunoSEQ multiplex PCR; TCRdb's copy has only in-frame clones and leaves some out. The sample has tens of thousands of clones, approximately 90% seen once. The sequencing sample was made of blood. These receptors were obtained from a woman aged 45-65 years in good health.

The V gene is TRBV4-3, the J gene TRBJ2-5, with D tentatively TRBD1 (6 bases). Germline assignment: CDR1 LGHNA and CDR2 YSLEER. The V end was cut by 4 bases, the J end by 4 bases, with 19 bases between. The CDR3 runs to 16 residues. This chain's CDR3 is CASSPAPQGPGETQYF. DNA for the CDR3: TGCGCCAGCAGCCCGGCCCCACAGGGCCCTGGAGAGACCCAGTACTTC.

The gene calls are TRBV28 and TRBJ1-1; possible D gene TRBD1, 6 bases. Germline CDR1 and CDR2: MDHEN and SYDVKM. The CDR3 covers 13 residues. Trimming took 8 bases from V and 1 from J, leaving 11 bases between them. CDR3 bases: TGTGCCAGCCTAGAACAGGGGAACACTGAAGCTTTCTTT. It yields the protein CASLEQGNTEAFF.

The chain uses TRBV2 and TRBJ1-6; D may be TRBD1 (5 bases). Looked up from germline, CDR1 is SNHLY and CDR2 is FYNNEI. Trimming took off 7 bases at V and 7 bases at J, with 14 bases between the two ends. This CDR3 spans 14 amino acids. CDR3 DNA: TGTGCCAGCATGAAAGGGGTATTGAATTCACCCCTCCACTTT. Translation gives CASMKGVLNSPLHF.

This clone has just one count. The chain couples TRBV19 to TRBJ1-5, with D unclear. Trimming stripped 1 base from V and 5 bases from J, with 12 bases between. The CDR3 extends over 15 amino acids. Germline V gene lookup returns CDR1 LNHDA and CDR2 SQIVND (reference sequence). The CDR3 spells CASSIGWRRDQPQHF. The CDR3 DNA is TGTGCCAGTAGTATAGGCTGGCGTCGGGATCAGCCCCAGCATTTT.

This clone was seen only a few times. The chain is built from TRBV5-8 and TRBJ1-2; TRBD1 agrees at 7 bases. Germline CDR1 and CDR2: SGHTS and YDEGEE. The CDR3 has 14 amino acids. The V segment lost 4 bases and the J segment 2 bases; nucleotides outside the gene matches: 5. In DNA form, the CDR3 reads TGTGCCAGCAGCCGAAGGGGACAGAACTATGGCTACACCTTC. Its protein product is CASSRRGQNYGYTF.